The 30 T cell receptor beta chains presented below share a single source sample, sequenced in a study of blood T cell repertoires in COVID-19. TCRdb keeps only in-frame clones here, not all; method: immunoSEQ multiplex PCR. The top ten hold roughly 0.79% of the sample, which has 200,000 to 250,000 clones, 85% to 95% seen once. Sequenced sample: peripheral blood. These receptors all come from a man younger than 40 with COVID-19, enrolled during active disease.

This chain joins TRBV2 and TRBJ1-1, with 8 bases that match TRBD1. J gave up 1 base and V 1 base, and 2 bases lay outside the gene matches. CDR1 is SNHLY, CDR2 FYNNEI, per germline. This CDR3 region has 15 residues. CDR3 bases: TGTGCCAGCAGTGAAGGGACAGGGTGGAACACTGAAGCTTTCTTT. Translating it yields CASSEGTGWNTEAFF. The full variable domain, in which reference TRBV2 and TRBJ1-1 provide the parts outside the CDR3, is EPEVTQTPSHQVTQMGQEVILRCVPISNHLYFYWYRQILGQKVEFLVSFYNNEISEKSEIFDDQFSVERPDGSNFTLKIRSTKLEDSAMYFCASSEGTGWNTEAFFGQGTRLTVV.

The rearrangement joins TRBV10-1 to TRBJ2-1, with TRBD1 matching over 7 bases. From germline, CDR1 is WNHNN and CDR2 SYGVQD (reference sequence). V lost 5 bases and J lost 2; bases outside the gene matches: 3. The CDR3 has 14 residues. This CDR3 reads CASSRDSAYNEQFF. As DNA, the CDR3 is TGCGCCAGCAGTCGGGACAGTGCCTACAATGAGCAGTTCTTC.

The chain carries TRBV29-1 and TRBJ1-2; 7 positions match TRBD1. Germline-derived CDR1 and CDR2 are SQVTM and ANQGSEA. The CDR3 runs 13 residues. J gave up 1 base and V 4 bases, and 3 bases lay outside the gene matches. The CDR3 DNA sequence: TGCAGCGTTGCAAACAGGGGTAACTATGGCTACACCTTC. Its translation is CSVANRGNYGYTF.

V usage is TRBV4-2 and J usage is TRBJ2-1; TRBD2 aligns across 7 bases. CDR1 is LGHNA and CDR2 is YNFKEQ in the germline V gene. CDR3 length equals 16 residues. With V trimmed by 0 bases and J by 0 bases, 2 bases remained unmatched. The CDR3 DNA sequence: TGTGCCAGCAGCCAAGACCCGGGGGGCTCCTACAATGAGCAGTTCTTC. Residues: CASSQDPGGSYNEQFF.

The chain uses TRBV7-4 and TRBJ2-3; D is unresolved. Trimming took 3 bases from V and 6 from J, leaving 4 bases between them. The CDR3 loop spans 11 amino acids. The germline V gene has CDR1 SGHVT and CDR2 SQSDAQ. The CDR3 sequence is CASSLRDTQYF. CDR3 bases: TGTGCCAGCAGCTTGAGGGATACGCAGTATTTT.

The CDR3 spells CASSQAGAGGRTDTQYF. The CDR3 DNA is TGTGCCAGCAGCCAAGCCGGGGCGGGGGGCCGCACAGATACGCAGTATTTT. The rearrangement links TRBV3-1 (or the pseudogene TRBV3-2) to TRBJ2-3; 8 bases fit TRBD2. V shed 1 base, J shed 1 base, and the junction held 7 bases outside the gene matches. The germline V gene has CDR1 LGHDT and CDR2 YNNKEL (reference sequence). This CDR3 has 17 residues.

V and J are TRBV3-1 (or the pseudogene TRBV3-2) and TRBJ1-6; a weak D match, TRBD1 (5 bases). CDR3 length: 15 residues. The V and J ends lost 1 base and 6 bases respectively, with 10 bases between them. Germline assignment: CDR1 LGHDT and CDR2 YNNKEL (reference sequence). CDR3 sequence: CASSQGGGFNSPLHF. For the CDR3, the DNA is TGTGCCAGCAGCCAAGGTGGGGGGTTTAATTCACCCCTCCACTTT.

A note on this clone: At one boundary the junction diverges from the germline segment, which might be a read error. The V call is TRBV6-2 or TRBV6-3, the J call TRBJ2-1, with D possibly TRBD1 on 6 matching bases. Per germline, CDR1 MNHEY and CDR2 SVGEGT. This CDR3 spans 17 amino acids. The CDR3 nucleotides read TGTGCCAGCAGCTACTCGAAGACAGGTTTGGGAATCAATGAGCAGTTCTTC. This translates into CASSYSKTGLGINEQFF.

This chain uses TRBV5-5 with TRBJ1-4; possibly TRBD1 for D (5 bases). CDR3 size: 16 residues. Per germline, CDR1 SGHKS and CDR2 YYEKEE (reference sequence). V was shortened by 6 bases and J by 8 bases, with 23 bases between the two germline ends. The CDR3 DNA reads as TGTGCCAGCACCCTCGGCCCGGCAGGGTTTGGGGAAAAACTGTTTTTT. The encoded protein is CASTLGPAGFGEKLFF.

This chain uses TRBV4-2 with TRBJ2-7, with 10 bases aligning to TRBD1. V lost 5 bases, J lost 9 bases, and 13 bases stayed unmatched. The CDR3 runs to 15 residues. Germline assignment: CDR1 LGHNA and CDR2 YNFKEQ. The CDR3 reads CASSATGTGDLRQYF. DNA for the CDR3: TGTGCCAGCAGCGCGACCGGGACAGGGGACTTAAGGCAGTACTTC.

V usage is TRBV19 and J usage is TRBJ1-5; TRBD1 might be the D (6 bases). The CDR3 is 14 amino acids. From germline, CDR1 is LNHDA and CDR2 SQIVND (reference sequence). Trimming shortened V by 6 bases and J by 5 bases, and 14 bases separated the two germline ends. The DNA of the CDR3 is TGTGCCAGTAGCCTCGGACAGCTTTATCAGCCCCAGCATTTT. Amino acids: CASSLGQLYQPQHF.

The gene calls are TRBV19 and TRBJ1-2; D gene ambiguous. Looked up from germline, CDR1 is LNHDA and CDR2 is SQIVND (reference sequence). V lost 3 bases and J 4 bases, leaving 12 bases between the germline ends. This CDR3 is 14 amino acids long. CDR3 loop: CASSILQSTYGYTF. For the CDR3, the DNA is TGTGCCAGTAGTATTTTACAGAGCACCTATGGCTACACCTTC.

The V and J genes are TRBV11-2 and TRBJ1-1, with 11 bases identical to TRBD1. The junction had 12 bases not matched to a gene; V was cut back by 4 bases and J by 11 bases. This CDR3 is built from 15 residues. Germline V gives CDR1 SGHAT, CDR2 FQNNGV. For the CDR3, the DNA is TGTGCCAGCAGCTATAGTACTGGCGGGACAGGGGGGGCTTTCTTT. Translating it yields CASSYSTGGTGGAFF.

The V call is TRBV5-6, the J call TRBJ1-1; D is uncertain. CDR1 SGHDT and CDR2 YYEEEE come from the germline V gene. CDR3 length: 13 amino acids. V lost 3 bases and J lost 4, with 10 bases in between. The CDR3 nucleotides are TGTGCCAGCAGCTCACGCCGGGGCACTGAAGCTTTCTTT. It specifies CASSSRRGTEAFF.

This chain uses TRBV7-2 with TRBJ2-1; 9 nucleotides agree with TRBD2. V lost 0 bases to trimming and J lost 9 bases; unmatched junction nucleotides: 12. Germline assignment: CDR1 SGHTA and CDR2 FQGNSA. The CDR3 loop spans 17 amino acids. The CDR3 DNA reads as TGTGCCAGCAGCTTAGCGCTGGGCGGGGGGGCTTCGGGTGAGCAGTTCTTC. Encoded protein: CASSLALGGGASGEQFF.

The chain uses TRBV30 and TRBJ1-2, with 7 bases fitting TRBD1. The V segment lost 0 bases and the J segment 3 bases; nucleotides outside the gene matches: 4. The CDR3 has 14 residues. The germline V gene has CDR1 GTSNPN and CDR2 SVGIG (reference sequence). The CDR3 protein is CAWSVQGYYYGYTF. For the CDR3, the DNA is TGTGCCTGGAGTGTACAGGGGTATTACTATGGCTACACCTTC.

The V call is TRBV5-6, the J call TRBJ1-2; no clear D gene. This CDR3 is built from 12 residues. V was shortened by 4 bases and J by 5 bases, with 9 bases between the two germline ends. Germline V CDR1 and CDR2: SGHDT, YYEEEE. CDR3 protein: CASSGPGYGYTF. The CDR3 region has the DNA TGTGCCAGCAGCGGGCCTGGTTATGGCTACACCTTC.

This chain connects TRBV20-1 to TRBJ1-2; a weak D match, TRBD1 (6 bases). CDR3 length: 16 residues. Trimming shortened V by 3 bases and J by 5 bases, and 22 bases separated the two germline ends. Germline loops: CDR1 DFQATT, CDR2 SNEGSKA (reference sequence). The CDR3 coding sequence is TGCAGTGCTAGTCCTCCACACAGGGCCGCATCTTATGGCTACACCTTC. The encoded protein is CSASPPHRAASYGYTF.

The rearrangement uses TRBV9 and TRBJ2-3; D might be TRBD2 (6 bases). The CDR3 runs to 14 residues. The V and J ends lost 4 bases and 2 bases respectively, with 11 bases between them. Germline V gene data show CDR1 as SGDLS and CDR2 as YYNGEE. The CDR3 is CASSPAGNTDTQYF. Written as DNA, the CDR3 is TGTGCCAGCAGCCCAGCGGGCAACACAGATACGCAGTATTTT.

The V and J genes are TRBV4-1 and TRBJ2-7; 7 nucleotides line up with TRBD1. The junction had 7 bases not matched to a gene; V was cut back by 0 bases and J by 2 bases. This CDR3 region has 16 residues. Germline CDR1 reads MGHRA; CDR2 reads YSYEKL. CDR3 in DNA: TGCGCCAGCAGCCAAGATTATGGGACAGAACCCTACGAGCAGTACTTC. This sequence encodes CASSQDYGTEPYEQYF.

J is TRBJ1-2 and V is TRBV3-1 (or the pseudogene TRBV3-2), with D maybe TRBD1 (6 bases). The germline CDR1 and CDR2 sequences are LGHDT and YNNKEL (reference sequence). V was clipped by 4 bases and J by 4 bases, with 13 bases between them. The CDR3 is 14 residues long. The chain's CDR3 is CASSPQGRSYGYTF. The CDR3 region has the DNA TGTGCCAGCAGCCCCCAGGGGCGTTCCTATGGCTACACCTTC.

The V gene is TRBV10-3, the J gene TRBJ2-2, with D possibly being TRBD1 (5 bases). The CDR3 is 15 residues long. V was trimmed by 2 bases and J by 6 bases, leaving 13 bases between them. Germline CDR1 reads ENHRY; CDR2 reads SYGVKD. CDR3 sequence (DNA): TGTGCCATCAGTGAGCGTAAGGGGCGCGCCGGGGAGCTGTTTTTT. Translated: CAISERKGRAGELFF.

This clone appeared a single time. The chain has TRBV6-1 and TRBJ1-5, with no clear D. In germline, CDR1 is MNHNS, CDR2 SASEGT. CDR3 length: 14 residues. V dropped 2 bases and J dropped 6 bases, with 11 bases sitting between them. The CDR3 DNA reads as TGTGCCAGCAGTGAATCAGGATCTTCTCAGCCCCAGCATTTT. This sequence encodes CASSESGSSQPQHF.

This clone was observed once. It is unclear where the CDR3 begins or ends on the DNA, so no DNA is shown, and the CDR3 is as TCRdb lists it. The chain has TRBV5-1 and TRBJ2-5; the D call TRBD2 from the table was never checked on the DNA. The CDR3 spans 15 residues, counting both ends. Germline lookup yields CDR1 SGHRS and CDR2 YFSETQ. This CDR3 is CASSTSGDGGVTQYF.

The rearrangement uses TRBV29-1 and TRBJ2-3; D is possibly TRBD2 (6 bases). The CDR3 spans 13 residues. V shed 7 bases and J shed 4 bases, with 15 bases lying between them. Per germline, CDR1 SQVTM and CDR2 ANQGSEA. DNA of the CDR3: TGCAGCGCCGTTGGTGCGGGGTCAGATACGCAGTATTTT. Its protein is CSAVGAGSDTQYF.

As to this clone: This CDR3 is also generated by other DNA sequences in the sample. The rearrangement uses TRBV9 and TRBJ2-7; 7 nucleotides line up with TRBD2. CDR1 and CDR2 (germline): SGDLS, YYNGEE. The CDR3 loop spans 15 amino acids. The V gene end was trimmed by 0 bases and the J gene end by 0 bases; junction bases not matched to a gene: 3. CDR3 DNA sequence: TGTGCCAGCAGCGTAGGGCTAGCGGACTCCTACGAGCAGTACTTC. Its protein is CASSVGLADSYEQYF.

This chain connects TRBV13 to TRBJ1-5; possibly TRBD1 for D (6 bases). Per the germline V gene, CDR1 is PRHDT and CDR2 is FYEKMQ (reference sequence). Trimming pared 5 bases from V and 6 bases from J, leaving 17 bases between. This CDR3 spans 15 amino acids. The CDR3 here is CASSVGGRTIQPQHF. Here the CDR3 DNA reads TGTGCCAGCAGCGTGGGGGGGCGGACAATTCAGCCCCAGCATTTT.

This chain joins TRBV5-1 and TRBJ2-7; 9 bases line up with TRBD2. The germline V gene has CDR1 SGHRS and CDR2 YFSETQ. With V trimmed by 2 bases and J by 2 bases, 8 bases remained unmatched. CDR3 length: 16 amino acids. CDR3 sequence reads: CASSLIGGGVTYEQYF. The DNA for the CDR3 is TGCGCCAGCAGCTTAATTGGCGGGGGGGTAACCTACGAGCAGTACTTC. The full variable domain, its missing parts supplied by reference TRBV5-1 and TRBJ2-7, is KAGVTQTPRYLIKTRGQQVTLSCSPISGHRSVSWYQQTPGQGLQFLFEYFSETQRNKGNFPGRFSGRQFSNSRSEMNVSTLELGDSALYLCASSLIGGGVTYEQYFGPGTRLTVT.

V is TRBV6-5 and J is TRBJ1-5; 9 nucleotides agree with TRBD1. The CDR3 is 15 residues long. Germline lookup yields CDR1 MNHEY and CDR2 SVGAGI. The ends lost 6 bases at V and 4 bases at J; junction bases unmatched: 7. The CDR3 nucleotides read TGTGCCAGCAGGGGACAGGGCGCGTTGAATCAGCCCCAGCATTTT. Protein: CASRGQGALNQPQHF.

This clone was detected once. The chain employs TRBV5-6 and TRBJ1-2; D is undetermined. Trimming cost V 1 base and J 4 bases, with 11 bases left between them. Looked up from germline, CDR1 is SGHDT and CDR2 is YYEEEE. This CDR3 has 14 amino acids. The CDR3 DNA reads TGTGCCAGCAGCTTGCCTGACACCCTCTATGGCTACACCTTC. Encoded protein: CASSLPDTLYGYTF.